This TCR beta chain was retrieved from a study of T cell responses to AZD1222 COVID-19 vaccine. The study, taken as a whole, reports: In the spike-specific TCR repertoire, nearly half reportedly target unmutated variant regions. Across spike, vaccine-associated CD4 TCRs were found, dominant at 160-218 and 743-854.

Turning to this clone: What it recognizes is unknown.

This CDR3 has 16 amino acids. V was shortened by 0 bases and J by 8 bases, with 17 bases between the two germline ends. CDR1 and CDR2 (germline): KGHDR, SFDVKD. Profiled with immunoSEQ multiplex PCR; TCRdb holds only in-frame clones, not every one. The sample has some 99,000 clones, roughly 88% seen once. The V gene is TRBV24-1, the J gene TRBJ2-3, with D perhaps assigned TRBD1 or TRBD2 (6 bases each). This sample comprised peripheral blood, obtained on day 0 of AZD1222 vaccination. The receptor comes from an adult in good health. CDR3 nucleotide sequence: TGTGCCACCAGTGATTTGCGGGGGCAGGGGTACGGTACGCAGTATTTT. Translation gives CATSDLRGQGYGTQYF.